The next 24 T cell receptor beta chains were all read from a single sample in a study of shared clonotypes between healthy human individuals. This table comes from immunoSEQ multiplex PCR, and its TCRdb copy is limited to in-frame clones, with some not included. The sample has about 460,000 clones, 77% seen once. Source material: PBMCs. These receptors all come from a woman in her thirties or forties in good health. Some clones in this sample may be carry-over from other donors' samples.

The rearrangement joins TRBV7-8 to TRBJ2-3; D call uncertain. Deletions cut 5 bases from V and 5 bases from J, with 8 bases between. Germline V gives CDR1 SGHVS, CDR2 FQNEAQ. This CDR3 spans 12 amino acids. CDR3 nucleotides: TGTGCCAGCAGCCAGTGGGGAGATACGCAGTATTTT. This codes for CASSQWGDTQYF.

This chain uses TRBV5-1 with TRBJ1-2; D not resolved. With 0 bases removed from V and 5 bases from J, the gap between germline ends came to 11 bases. CDR1 SGHRS and CDR2 YFSETQ come from the germline V gene. The CDR3 runs to 14 residues. CDR3 sequence: CASSLDRRSYGYTF. The CDR3 nucleotides are TGCGCCAGCAGCTTGGACAGAAGAAGTTATGGCTACACCTTC.

This clone was observed a single time. The chain has TRBV30 and TRBJ1-6; possible D gene TRBD1, 6 bases. Trimming removed 4 bases at V and 7 bases at J, with 14 bases between. The CDR3 has 14 residues. Germline V gene sequence: CDR1 GTSNPN, CDR2 SVGIG (reference sequence). This chain's CDR3 is CAWKRAGVNSPLHF. CDR3 nucleotide sequence: TGTGCCTGGAAAAGGGCAGGGGTAAATTCACCCCTCCACTTT. Supplemented by reference TRBV30 and TRBJ1-6, the full variable domain reads SQTIHQWPATLVQPVGSPLSLECTVEGTSNPNLYWYRQAAGRGLQLLFYSVGIGQISSEVPQNLSASRPQDRQFILSSKKLLLSDSGFYLCAWKRAGVNSPLHFGNGTRLTVT.

The rearrangement uses TRBV28 and TRBJ2-1; TRBD2 agrees at 8 bases. J was trimmed by 0 bases and V by 6 bases; bases with no gene match: 4. The V gene's germline CDR1 is MDHEN and CDR2 SYDVKM. The CDR3 spans 15 residues. In DNA, the CDR3 is TGTGCCAGCAGCCGAACTAGCGGCTCCTACAATGAGCAGTTCTTC. Its translation is CASSRTSGSYNEQFF.

The gene calls are TRBV18 and TRBJ2-7; weak D call: TRBD1 (8 bases). V was pared by 6 bases and J by 4 bases, with 25 bases between. Germline V lookup: CDR1 KGHSH, CDR2 LQKENI. This CDR3 is built from 17 residues. Here the CDR3 DNA reads TGTGCCAGCTCGCAACAGAGAACAGGGGGACTAACTTACGAGCAGTACTTC. Translating it yields CASSQQRTGGLTYEQYF.

This chain uses TRBV28 with TRBJ1-2, with 7 bases lining up with TRBD1. Looked up from germline, CDR1 is MDHEN and CDR2 is SYDVKM. V lost 8 bases, J lost 0 bases, and 15 bases stayed unmatched. The CDR3 totals 17 residues. Here the CDR3 reads CASLGGTVYIANYGYTF. DNA for the CDR3: TGTGCCAGCCTGGGGGGGACAGTTTATATAGCTAACTATGGCTACACCTTC.

The rearrangement links TRBV28 to TRBJ2-7, with D maybe TRBD1 (5 bases). The V end was cut by 6 bases, the J end by 7 bases, with 13 bases between. The CDR3 sequence is 12 residues long. Germline V gene sequence: CDR1 MDHEN, CDR2 SYDVKM. The CDR3 sequence is CASRTASWEQYF. The DNA of the CDR3 is TGTGCCAGCAGGACAGCCTCCTGGGAGCAGTACTTC.

The J gene is TRBJ1-4, the V gene TRBV7-2; D is uncertain. CDR3 length: 16 residues. Trimming removed 5 bases from V and 0 bases from J, with 13 bases in between. Germline V gives CDR1 SGHTA, CDR2 FQGNSA. CDR3 protein: CASSPMAYSTNEKLFF. The DNA for the CDR3 is TGTGCCAGCAGCCCAATGGCCTACTCAACTAATGAAAAACTGTTTTTT. Combining the CDR3 with reference TRBV7-2 and TRBJ1-4 gives the whole variable domain GAGVSQSPSNKVTEKGKDVELRCDPISGHTALYWYRQSLGQGLEFLIYFQGNSAPDKSGLPSDRFSAERTGGSVSTLTIQRTQQEDSAVYLCASSPMAYSTNEKLFFGSGTQLSVL.

On this clone itself: A far larger clone is one nucleotide away, so this likely arose from a read error. The V gene is TRBV7-9, the J gene TRBJ2-1; D possibly corresponds to TRBD2 (6 bases). Trimming removed 4 bases from V and 5 bases from J, with 15 bases in between. Germline V gives CDR1 SEHNR, CDR2 FQNEAQ (reference sequence). This CDR3 has 15 residues. The chain's CDR3 is CASSSIAEGNNEQFF. In DNA form, the CDR3 reads TGTGCCAGCAGCTCTATAGCGGAGGGGAACAATGAGCAGTTCTTC.

The CDR3 coding sequence is TGTGCCAGCAGCCGAACCGGGACAGAAGTAAACACCATATATTTT. It codes for CASSRTGTEVNTIYF. This rearrangement joins TRBV5-4 to TRBJ1-3, with TRBD1 matching 7 bases. V dropped 4 bases and J dropped 6; count of bases not matched to a gene: 10. CDR3 length: 15 residues. The germline gives CDR1 SGHNT, CDR2 YYREEE (reference sequence).

This clone was recorded a few times. The chain's CDR3 is CASSQSVMGQETQYF. CDR3 in DNA: TGCGCCAGCAGCCAGTCCGTGATGGGGCAAGAGACCCAGTACTTC. The V call is TRBV4-3, the J call TRBJ2-5; D remains ambiguous. The CDR3 consists of 15 residues. V lost 3 bases and J lost 2, with 13 bases in between. The germline gives CDR1 LGHNA, CDR2 YSLEER.

The chain carries TRBV5-4 and TRBJ1-2; D perhaps matches TRBD1 (5 bases). The V gene's germline CDR1 is SGHNT and CDR2 YYREEE (reference sequence). Deletions cut 3 bases from V and 8 bases from J, with 14 bases between. CDR3 length: 13 amino acids. In DNA, the CDR3 is TGTGCCAGCAGCTGGGGGAAGGGAGCAGGCTACACCTTC. It translates to CASSWGKGAGYTF.

The J gene is TRBJ2-1, the V gene TRBV10-2; 10 nucleotides match TRBD2. The germline V gene has CDR1 WSHSY and CDR2 SAAADI. The V segment lost 6 bases and the J segment 12 bases; nucleotides outside the gene matches: 11. This CDR3 comprises 14 residues. Here the CDR3 reads CASRTSGSLGGQFF. The CDR3, as DNA: TGCGCCAGCAGGACTAGCGGGTCACTCGGAGGGCAGTTCTTC.

As for this clone: This is likely an artifact of a read error, given a far larger clone one base away. This sequence joins TRBV5-1 and TRBJ1-4; 10 nucleotides agree with TRBD1. The CDR3 totals 15 residues. J lost 6 bases, V lost 4 bases, and 6 bases had no gene match. The germline gives CDR1 SGHRS, CDR2 YFSETQ. The CDR3 coding sequence is TGCGCCAGCAGCAGTGACAGGGGGCAGGATGAAAAACTGTTTTTT. Amino acids: CASSSDRGQDEKLFF.

About this clone itself: This clone may be a read error of a much larger clone one base away. The V and J genes are TRBV21-1 and TRBJ1-2. TRBV21-1 is described as a pseudogene. The CDR3 is 12 amino acids. CDR3 bases: TGTGCCAGCAGCAAGGACAACTATGGCTACACCTTC. It yields the protein CASSKDNYGYTF.

This clone was counted between two and nine times. The J gene is TRBJ2-7, the V gene TRBV6-1; the match to TRBD2 covers 7 bases. Per germline, CDR1 MNHNS and CDR2 SASEGT. Trimming at V came to 0 bases and at J to 3 bases, leaving 5 bases not matched to a gene. The CDR3 is made up of 15 amino acids. The CDR3 protein is CASSEAGGGGYEQYF. Written as DNA, the CDR3 is TGTGCCAGCAGTGAAGCCGGCGGGGGAGGCTACGAGCAGTACTTC.

The chain couples TRBV7-3 to TRBJ1-1; 8 bases line up with TRBD1. J was trimmed by 5 bases and V by 2 bases; bases with no gene match: 7. CDR3 length: 15 amino acids. Germline V gene sequence: CDR1 SGHTA, CDR2 FQGTGA. The CDR3 DNA is TGTGCCAGCAGCTTAGTGAGACAGGGGAGGACTGAAGCTTTCTTT. It translates to CASSLVRQGRTEAFF.

Note on this clone: A much larger clone lies a single base off, so this may be a read error. This rearrangement joins TRBV30 to TRBJ1-1; D uncertain. This CDR3 has 14 residues. In germline, CDR1 is GTSNPN, CDR2 SVGIG (reference sequence). Trimming left V 0 bases short and J 3 bases short, with 11 bases between. The CDR3 DNA is TGTGCCTGGAGTGTAGAGATCATGCACACTGAAGCTTTCTTT. It specifies CAWSVEIMHTEAFF.

The gene calls are TRBV4-1 and TRBJ2-2; a possible D gene is TRBD1 (5 bases). The CDR3 extends over 15 amino acids. Germline CDR1 reads MGHRA; CDR2 reads YSYEKL. With 4 bases removed from V and 0 bases from J, the gap between germline ends came to 9 bases. CDR3 nucleotide sequence: TGCGCCAGCAGCCGCTTCAGGGCGAACACCGGGGAGCTGTTTTTT. Translated, it gives CASSRFRANTGELFF.

The chain has TRBV28 and TRBJ2-3; 9 positions match TRBD2. V was pared by 6 bases and J by 5 bases, with 9 bases of the junction left unmatched. The germline V gene encodes CDR1 MDHEN and CDR2 SYDVKM. The CDR3 covers 15 residues. Here the CDR3 reads CASREAGGSVDTQYF. The CDR3, as DNA: TGTGCCAGCAGGGAAGCGGGAGGAAGTGTAGATACGCAGTATTTT.

With respect to this clone: This same CDR3 is encoded by further DNA sequences in the sample. V usage is TRBV9 and J usage is TRBJ2-7; 13 bases are a match to TRBD2. This CDR3 comprises 15 residues. After removal of 2 bases from V and 2 bases from J, the junction contained 1 base not matched to a gene. Germline values: CDR1 SGDLS, CDR2 YYNGEE. CDR3 region: CASSVGTSGTYEQYF. The DNA of the CDR3 is TGTGCCAGCAGCGTTGGGACTAGCGGGACCTACGAGCAGTACTTC.

Note on this clone: A read error is likely here: a far larger clone is one base away. V usage is TRBV4-3 and J usage is TRBJ2-7; D call uncertain. V lost 5 bases and J lost 0, with 17 bases in between. Germline CDR1 reads LGHNA; CDR2 reads YSLEER. This CDR3 spans 16 amino acids. The CDR3 sequence is CASSFPSPESSYEQYF. The CDR3 DNA follows: TGCGCCAGCAGCTTTCCGAGTCCCGAAAGCTCCTACGAGCAGTACTTC.

In its sample, this clone was seen once. This chain links TRBV5-4 with TRBJ2-3, with 13 bases that match TRBD2. The CDR3 length is 16 residues. The V gene end was trimmed by 5 bases and the J gene end by 3 bases; junction bases not matched to a gene: 6. CDR1 SGHNT and CDR2 YYREEE come from the germline V gene (reference sequence). CDR3 amino acids: CASSPQLAGGTDTQYF. CDR3 in DNA: TGTGCCAGCAGTCCACAACTAGCGGGAGGGACAGATACGCAGTATTTT.

This clone was observed once. The gene calls are TRBV6-5 and TRBJ2-7; D is possibly TRBD2 (6 bases). With 6 bases removed from V and 5 bases from J, the gap between germline ends came to 17 bases. From germline, CDR1 is MNHEY and CDR2 SVGAGI. This CDR3 comprises 14 residues. DNA of the CDR3: TGTGCCAGCAGACTACTTGGAGGGTCTGACGAGCAGTACTTC. Amino acids: CASRLLGGSDEQYF.